These 29 T cell receptor beta chains share one sample of origin, sequenced in a study of blood T cells in healthy people across ages (dated by TCRdb to between 2014 and 2017). The method behind the library was 5' RACE. TCRdb records Illumina HiSeq 2500 as the sequencer. A second PCR of roughly 6 to 12 cycles was run with a J-beta primer mix and a sample-barcoded 5' primer. Using fastp at Q25 and MiXCR, TCRdb reprocessed the public reads and kept productive beta chains. Entries that share a CDR3 protein sequence are merged under the most common genes and DNA. The sample yields approximately 850,000 distinct CDR3 sequences; 58% were counted once. Of the sample, approximately 21% is held by the ten largest clones. Sequences were obtained from blood. The source of these receptors is a man younger than 40 in good health.

CDR3 nucleotides: TGTGCCATCAGTGCTTACCAGGGGGCAATTAGTGGTGAGCAGTTCTTC. This translates into CAISAYQGAISGEQFF. The genes are TRBV10-3 and TRBJ2-1, with 8 bases that match TRBD1. The CDR3 sequence is 16 residues long. The V gene's germline CDR1 is ENHRY and CDR2 SYGVKD. After removal of 4 bases from V and 9 bases from J, the junction contained 14 bases not matched to a gene.

The chain couples TRBV21-1 to TRBJ2-1; TRBD1, the table's D call, was not compared with the DNA. TRBJ2-7 matches the DNA end more closely, so the J call is doubtful. TRBV21-1 is flagged as a pseudogene. The CDR3 extends over 13 amino acids. The CDR3 sequence: CASRTGTGVEQYF. The CDR3 DNA is TGTGCCAGCAGAACCGGGACAGGGGTCGAGCAGTACTTC.

The chain recombines TRBV7-9 with TRBJ2-1, with 9 bases identical to TRBD2. The length of the CDR3 is 14 residues. Unmatched junction bases numbered 7, after V lost 9 bases and J lost 4 bases. Germline CDR1 is SEHNR and CDR2 is FQNEAQ (reference sequence). The CDR3 spells CASHLAGNYNEQFF. For the CDR3, the DNA is TGTGCCAGTCATCTAGCGGGGAATTACAATGAGCAGTTCTTC. The variable domain in full, with the rest retrieved from reference TRBV7-9 and TRBJ2-1, is DTGVSQNPRHKITKRGQNVTFRCDPISEHNRLYWYRQTLGQGPEFLTYFQNEAQLEKSRLLSDRFSAERPKGSFSTLEIQRTEQGDSAMYLCASHLAGNYNEQFFGPGTRLTVL.

This clonotype showed up just a few times. The chain has TRBV9 and TRBJ2-3; 7 positions match TRBD2. This CDR3 comprises 14 residues. Trimming at V came to 5 bases and at J to 4 bases, leaving 7 bases not matched to a gene. Germline CDR1 is SGDLS and CDR2 is YYNGEE. The CDR3 DNA sequence: TGTGCCAGCAGGGGCCGACTAGCCGCAGATACGCAGTATTTT. Translating it yields CASRGRLAADTQYF. Combining the CDR3 with reference TRBV9 and TRBJ2-3 gives the whole variable domain DSGVTQTPKHLITATGQRVTLRCSPRSGDLSVYWYQQSLDQGLQFLIQYYNGEERAKGNILERFSAQQFPDLHSELNLSSLELGDSALYFCASRGRLAADTQYFGPGTRLTVL.

The chain employs TRBV29-1 and TRBJ1-4; D may be TRBD1 (5 bases). Trimming stripped 6 bases from V and 8 bases from J, with 19 bases between. This CDR3 is built from 14 residues. CDR1 is SQVTM and CDR2 is ANQGSEA in the germline V gene. This CDR3 is CSVRRGGFGEKLFF. The CDR3 coding sequence is TGCAGCGTCCGACGTGGGGGGTTTGGGGAAAAACTGTTTTTT.

The rearrangement uses TRBV6-5 and TRBJ2-5; D might be TRBD1 or TRBD2, each matching 7 bases. Germline loops: CDR1 MNHEY, CDR2 SVGAGI. The CDR3 sequence is 13 residues long. V lost 2 bases to trimming and J lost 5 bases, with 9 bases between them. Here the CDR3 DNA reads TGTGCCAGCAGTTACCAGGGGGGGGAGACCCAGTACTTC. Amino acid sequence: CASSYQGGETQYF.

The chain is built from TRBV25-1 and TRBJ2-1; a weak D match, TRBD2 (6 bases). V lost 7 bases and J lost 10, with 20 bases in between. CDR1 is MGHDK, CDR2 SYGVNS, per germline. The CDR3 runs to 14 residues. The CDR3 nucleotides are TGTGCCAGCATCCCACTAGCTGCCTCGGGAGAGCAGTTCTTC. Translation gives CASIPLAASGEQFF.

The chain carries TRBV20-1 and TRBJ2-7, with D hard to call. The V gene lost 5 bases and the J gene lost 0 bases, with 11 bases spanning the gap. Germline lookup yields CDR1 DFQATT and CDR2 SNEGSKA (reference sequence). The CDR3 contains 13 residues. The CDR3 bases are TGCAGTGCTCTCCGGGCCCTCTCCTACGAGCAGTACTTC. This translates into CSALRALSYEQYF.

The genes are TRBV29-1 and TRBJ1-2; no reliable D call. The germline V gene has CDR1 SQVTM and CDR2 ANQGSEA. There are 13 residues in the CDR3. V gave up 2 bases and J gave up 4 bases, with 11 bases separating them. CDR3 sequence: CSVELGGLYGYTF. In DNA form, the CDR3 reads TGCAGCGTTGAACTGGGAGGACTCTATGGCTACACCTTC.

The chain has TRBV20-1 and TRBJ2-1; D is uncertain. The CDR3 is made up of 15 amino acids. Germline-derived CDR1 and CDR2 are DFQATT and SNEGSKA (reference sequence). Deletions cut 2 bases from V and 0 bases from J, with 11 bases between. As DNA, the CDR3 is TGCAGTGCTAGACTCACTCATTACTCCTACAATGAGCAGTTCTTC. Residues: CSARLTHYSYNEQFF.

This rearrangement joins TRBV4-2 to TRBJ2-3; weak D call: TRBD2 (5 bases). The CDR3 loop spans 16 amino acids. Germline V gene lookup returns CDR1 LGHNA and CDR2 YNFKEQ. Trimming took 0 bases from V and 0 from J, leaving 10 bases between them. The CDR3 spells CASSQDYGGSTDTQYF. CDR3 DNA sequence: TGTGCCAGCAGCCAAGATTATGGAGGTAGCACAGATACGCAGTATTTT.

The count of this clonotype is one. Here the CDR3 DNA reads TGTGCCAGCAGCGTAGCTTTACAGGATGGCTACACCTTC. Its protein product is CASSVALQDGYTF. The chain recombines TRBV9 with TRBJ1-2; D perhaps matches TRBD1 (5 bases). The CDR3 totals 13 residues. Germline V gene lookup returns CDR1 SGDLS and CDR2 YYNGEE. Trimming removed 0 bases from V and 6 bases from J, with 9 bases in between.

The CDR3 bases are TGCAGTGCTAGAGAGCTCCCCCTAGAGACCCAGTACTTC. As protein: CSARELPLETQYF. The chain uses TRBV20-1 and TRBJ2-5; D gene unclear. The V gene's germline CDR1 is DFQATT and CDR2 SNEGSKA (reference sequence). V lost 0 bases and J lost 4, with 9 bases in between. The CDR3 covers 13 residues.

The V and J genes are TRBV6-2 or TRBV6-3 and TRBJ2-1; D possibly matches TRBD1 or TRBD2 (6 bases each). Trimming shortened V by 8 bases and J by 7 bases, and 12 bases separated the two germline ends. The CDR3 is 12 residues long. CDR1 is MNHEY, CDR2 SVGEGT, per germline. CDR3 sequence (DNA): TGTGCCAGCGGCGGCGGGACAAATGAGCAGTTCTTC. It encodes CASGGGTNEQFF.

The J gene is TRBJ2-1, the V gene TRBV27; D possibly corresponds to TRBD2 (6 bases). Germline lookup yields CDR1 MNHEY and CDR2 SMNVEV (reference sequence). Trimming removed 8 bases from V and 6 bases from J, with 17 bases in between. This CDR3 has 14 residues. For the CDR3, the DNA is TGTGCCAGCCGCGGACTGGCGGGGTCCAATGAGCAGTTCTTC. It is translated as CASRGLAGSNEQFF.

The rearrangement joins TRBV10-3 to TRBJ2-5; TRBD1 aligns across 7 bases. J gave up 2 bases and V 5 bases, and 17 bases lay outside the gene matches. This CDR3 has 18 amino acids. From germline, CDR1 is ENHRY and CDR2 SYGVKD. CDR3 DNA: TGTGCCATCAGTTCAAAACTGACCGCAGGGGGTAATCAAGAGACCCAGTACTTC. Protein product: CAISSKLTAGGNQETQYF.

The sample holds a few counts of this clonotype. The V gene is TRBV6-6, the J gene TRBJ2-7, with D hard to call. Germline assignment: CDR1 MNHNY and CDR2 SVGAGI (reference sequence). This CDR3 contains 13 residues. Trimming removed 5 bases from V and 3 bases from J, with 11 bases in between. The CDR3 DNA reads as TGTGCCAGCAGTCGACCTGGCGTCTACGAGCAGTACTTC. Its translation is CASSRPGVYEQYF.

With regard to this clonotype: This may be a read error: a much more frequent sequence differs by one nucleotide. The chain carries TRBV7-2 and TRBJ1-2; no reliable D call. There are 14 residues in the CDR3. CDR1 and CDR2 (germline): SGHTA, FQGNSA. V was shortened by 0 bases and J by 4 bases, with 9 bases between the two germline ends. CDR3: CASSLALSGYGYTF. In DNA form, the CDR3 reads TGTGCCAGCAGCTTAGCTTTGTCTGGCTATGGCTACACCTTC.

This clonotype showed up just a few times. This chain connects TRBV7-2 to TRBJ2-7; perhaps TRBD1 as D (6 bases). The CDR3 totals 15 residues. CDR1 and CDR2 (germline): SGHTA, FQGNSA. Between the trimmed V and J ends, which lost 6 bases and 2 bases, there was a span of 17 bases. CDR3 bases: TGTGCCAGCAGTAGGCCAGGACAGCGAGCCTACGAGCAGTACTTC. Translating gives CASSRPGQRAYEQYF.

J is TRBJ2-3 and V is TRBV6-5; 8 bases align to TRBD2. CDR3 size: 15 residues. V lost 5 bases, J lost 5 bases, and 9 bases stayed unmatched. Germline V gene sequence: CDR1 MNHEY, CDR2 SVGAGI. In DNA form, the CDR3 reads TGTGCCAGCAGTCGGACGGGGGGGCTGATAGATACGCAGTATTTT. It yields the protein CASSRTGGLIDTQYF.

V is TRBV28 and J is TRBJ2-5, with 7 nucleotides matching TRBD1. Germline trimming cut 7 bases from V and 2 bases from J; bases unmatched to any gene: 10. The CDR3 covers 15 residues. Per germline, CDR1 MDHEN and CDR2 SYDVKM. CDR3 nucleotides: TGTGCCAGCAATCTCGGACAGGACTTACAAGAGACCCAGTACTTC. This codes for CASNLGQDLQETQYF.

The gene calls are TRBV4-3 and TRBJ2-6, with TRBD2 as a possible D gene (6 bases). The CDR3 loop spans 16 amino acids. Trimming took off 3 bases at V and 2 bases at J, with 11 bases between the two ends. Germline CDR1 LGHNA, CDR2 YSLEER. Written as DNA, the CDR3 is TGCGCCAGCAGCCAGGGACTGCCCGCTGGGGCCAACGTCCTGACTTTC. This codes for CASSQGLPAGANVLTF.

The table lists this clonotype with a few counts. CDR3 loop: CSARDLPGTGGGEAFF. DNA for the CDR3: TGCAGTGCTAGAGACCTTCCCGGGACAGGGGGTGGTGAAGCTTTCTTT. The chain has TRBV20-1 and TRBJ1-1, with TRBD1 matching 11 bases. CDR3 length: 16 amino acids. The V gene end was trimmed by 0 bases and the J gene end by 7 bases; junction bases not matched to a gene: 10. Looked up from germline, CDR1 is DFQATT and CDR2 is SNEGSKA (reference sequence).

This chain connects TRBV27 to TRBJ2-5, with 11 bases identical to TRBD2. The CDR3 contains 17 residues. Trimming cost V 3 bases and J 1 base; bases outside gene matches: 7. Germline values: CDR1 MNHEY, CDR2 SMNVEV (reference sequence). The CDR3 nucleotides are TGTGCCAGCAGTTTGGGGTTAGCGGGAGGGGCCCAAGAGACCCAGTACTTC. Its protein is CASSLGLAGGAQETQYF.

This chain connects TRBV20-1 to TRBJ2-1, with D unresolved. The V end was cut by 1 base, the J end by 7 bases, with 14 bases between. This CDR3 has 14 amino acids. Germline CDR1 and CDR2: DFQATT and SNEGSKA (reference sequence). The CDR3 protein is CSARGIRYGNEQFF. The CDR3 nucleotides are TGCAGTGCTAGAGGAATCCGTTACGGGAATGAGCAGTTCTTC.

The V call is TRBV20-1, the J call TRBJ2-5; possible D gene TRBD2, 5 bases. CDR3 length: 16 amino acids. Germline V gives CDR1 DFQATT, CDR2 SNEGSKA (reference sequence). With 5 bases removed from V and 5 bases from J, the gap between germline ends came to 24 bases. The CDR3 bases are TGCAGTGCTCGGGGTGGCGGTGCTAAAACCGGGGAGACCCAGTACTTC. It encodes CSARGGGAKTGETQYF.

The chain joins TRBV3-1 to TRBJ1-1, with D possibly being TRBD1 (6 bases). Trimming removed 6 bases from V and 4 bases from J, with 12 bases in between. The CDR3 consists of 13 residues. CDR1 is LGHDT, CDR2 YNNKEL, per germline (reference sequence). CDR3 sequence (DNA): TGTGCCAGCAGGAACCAGGGGCTCACTGAAGCTTTCTTT. Amino acids: CASRNQGLTEAFF.

V and J are TRBV6-2 or TRBV6-3 and TRBJ2-1, with a tentative D call TRBD2 (6 bases). Trimming cost V 5 bases and J 3 bases, with 11 bases left between them. The CDR3 has 14 residues. Looked up from germline, CDR1 is MNHEY and CDR2 is SVGEGT. The CDR3 region is CASSDGSGYNEQFF. CDR3 coding DNA: TGTGCCAGCAGTGATGGTAGCGGCTACAATGAGCAGTTCTTC.

The chain has TRBV5-1 and TRBJ1-2; D is ambiguous. Trimming stripped 4 bases from V and 4 bases from J, with 14 bases between. Germline V CDR1 and CDR2: SGHRS, YFSETQ. The CDR3 loop spans 14 amino acids. The CDR3 DNA reads as TGCGCCAGCAGCGCCGGGTCTTCCCCCTATGGCTACACCTTC. It codes for CASSAGSSPYGYTF.